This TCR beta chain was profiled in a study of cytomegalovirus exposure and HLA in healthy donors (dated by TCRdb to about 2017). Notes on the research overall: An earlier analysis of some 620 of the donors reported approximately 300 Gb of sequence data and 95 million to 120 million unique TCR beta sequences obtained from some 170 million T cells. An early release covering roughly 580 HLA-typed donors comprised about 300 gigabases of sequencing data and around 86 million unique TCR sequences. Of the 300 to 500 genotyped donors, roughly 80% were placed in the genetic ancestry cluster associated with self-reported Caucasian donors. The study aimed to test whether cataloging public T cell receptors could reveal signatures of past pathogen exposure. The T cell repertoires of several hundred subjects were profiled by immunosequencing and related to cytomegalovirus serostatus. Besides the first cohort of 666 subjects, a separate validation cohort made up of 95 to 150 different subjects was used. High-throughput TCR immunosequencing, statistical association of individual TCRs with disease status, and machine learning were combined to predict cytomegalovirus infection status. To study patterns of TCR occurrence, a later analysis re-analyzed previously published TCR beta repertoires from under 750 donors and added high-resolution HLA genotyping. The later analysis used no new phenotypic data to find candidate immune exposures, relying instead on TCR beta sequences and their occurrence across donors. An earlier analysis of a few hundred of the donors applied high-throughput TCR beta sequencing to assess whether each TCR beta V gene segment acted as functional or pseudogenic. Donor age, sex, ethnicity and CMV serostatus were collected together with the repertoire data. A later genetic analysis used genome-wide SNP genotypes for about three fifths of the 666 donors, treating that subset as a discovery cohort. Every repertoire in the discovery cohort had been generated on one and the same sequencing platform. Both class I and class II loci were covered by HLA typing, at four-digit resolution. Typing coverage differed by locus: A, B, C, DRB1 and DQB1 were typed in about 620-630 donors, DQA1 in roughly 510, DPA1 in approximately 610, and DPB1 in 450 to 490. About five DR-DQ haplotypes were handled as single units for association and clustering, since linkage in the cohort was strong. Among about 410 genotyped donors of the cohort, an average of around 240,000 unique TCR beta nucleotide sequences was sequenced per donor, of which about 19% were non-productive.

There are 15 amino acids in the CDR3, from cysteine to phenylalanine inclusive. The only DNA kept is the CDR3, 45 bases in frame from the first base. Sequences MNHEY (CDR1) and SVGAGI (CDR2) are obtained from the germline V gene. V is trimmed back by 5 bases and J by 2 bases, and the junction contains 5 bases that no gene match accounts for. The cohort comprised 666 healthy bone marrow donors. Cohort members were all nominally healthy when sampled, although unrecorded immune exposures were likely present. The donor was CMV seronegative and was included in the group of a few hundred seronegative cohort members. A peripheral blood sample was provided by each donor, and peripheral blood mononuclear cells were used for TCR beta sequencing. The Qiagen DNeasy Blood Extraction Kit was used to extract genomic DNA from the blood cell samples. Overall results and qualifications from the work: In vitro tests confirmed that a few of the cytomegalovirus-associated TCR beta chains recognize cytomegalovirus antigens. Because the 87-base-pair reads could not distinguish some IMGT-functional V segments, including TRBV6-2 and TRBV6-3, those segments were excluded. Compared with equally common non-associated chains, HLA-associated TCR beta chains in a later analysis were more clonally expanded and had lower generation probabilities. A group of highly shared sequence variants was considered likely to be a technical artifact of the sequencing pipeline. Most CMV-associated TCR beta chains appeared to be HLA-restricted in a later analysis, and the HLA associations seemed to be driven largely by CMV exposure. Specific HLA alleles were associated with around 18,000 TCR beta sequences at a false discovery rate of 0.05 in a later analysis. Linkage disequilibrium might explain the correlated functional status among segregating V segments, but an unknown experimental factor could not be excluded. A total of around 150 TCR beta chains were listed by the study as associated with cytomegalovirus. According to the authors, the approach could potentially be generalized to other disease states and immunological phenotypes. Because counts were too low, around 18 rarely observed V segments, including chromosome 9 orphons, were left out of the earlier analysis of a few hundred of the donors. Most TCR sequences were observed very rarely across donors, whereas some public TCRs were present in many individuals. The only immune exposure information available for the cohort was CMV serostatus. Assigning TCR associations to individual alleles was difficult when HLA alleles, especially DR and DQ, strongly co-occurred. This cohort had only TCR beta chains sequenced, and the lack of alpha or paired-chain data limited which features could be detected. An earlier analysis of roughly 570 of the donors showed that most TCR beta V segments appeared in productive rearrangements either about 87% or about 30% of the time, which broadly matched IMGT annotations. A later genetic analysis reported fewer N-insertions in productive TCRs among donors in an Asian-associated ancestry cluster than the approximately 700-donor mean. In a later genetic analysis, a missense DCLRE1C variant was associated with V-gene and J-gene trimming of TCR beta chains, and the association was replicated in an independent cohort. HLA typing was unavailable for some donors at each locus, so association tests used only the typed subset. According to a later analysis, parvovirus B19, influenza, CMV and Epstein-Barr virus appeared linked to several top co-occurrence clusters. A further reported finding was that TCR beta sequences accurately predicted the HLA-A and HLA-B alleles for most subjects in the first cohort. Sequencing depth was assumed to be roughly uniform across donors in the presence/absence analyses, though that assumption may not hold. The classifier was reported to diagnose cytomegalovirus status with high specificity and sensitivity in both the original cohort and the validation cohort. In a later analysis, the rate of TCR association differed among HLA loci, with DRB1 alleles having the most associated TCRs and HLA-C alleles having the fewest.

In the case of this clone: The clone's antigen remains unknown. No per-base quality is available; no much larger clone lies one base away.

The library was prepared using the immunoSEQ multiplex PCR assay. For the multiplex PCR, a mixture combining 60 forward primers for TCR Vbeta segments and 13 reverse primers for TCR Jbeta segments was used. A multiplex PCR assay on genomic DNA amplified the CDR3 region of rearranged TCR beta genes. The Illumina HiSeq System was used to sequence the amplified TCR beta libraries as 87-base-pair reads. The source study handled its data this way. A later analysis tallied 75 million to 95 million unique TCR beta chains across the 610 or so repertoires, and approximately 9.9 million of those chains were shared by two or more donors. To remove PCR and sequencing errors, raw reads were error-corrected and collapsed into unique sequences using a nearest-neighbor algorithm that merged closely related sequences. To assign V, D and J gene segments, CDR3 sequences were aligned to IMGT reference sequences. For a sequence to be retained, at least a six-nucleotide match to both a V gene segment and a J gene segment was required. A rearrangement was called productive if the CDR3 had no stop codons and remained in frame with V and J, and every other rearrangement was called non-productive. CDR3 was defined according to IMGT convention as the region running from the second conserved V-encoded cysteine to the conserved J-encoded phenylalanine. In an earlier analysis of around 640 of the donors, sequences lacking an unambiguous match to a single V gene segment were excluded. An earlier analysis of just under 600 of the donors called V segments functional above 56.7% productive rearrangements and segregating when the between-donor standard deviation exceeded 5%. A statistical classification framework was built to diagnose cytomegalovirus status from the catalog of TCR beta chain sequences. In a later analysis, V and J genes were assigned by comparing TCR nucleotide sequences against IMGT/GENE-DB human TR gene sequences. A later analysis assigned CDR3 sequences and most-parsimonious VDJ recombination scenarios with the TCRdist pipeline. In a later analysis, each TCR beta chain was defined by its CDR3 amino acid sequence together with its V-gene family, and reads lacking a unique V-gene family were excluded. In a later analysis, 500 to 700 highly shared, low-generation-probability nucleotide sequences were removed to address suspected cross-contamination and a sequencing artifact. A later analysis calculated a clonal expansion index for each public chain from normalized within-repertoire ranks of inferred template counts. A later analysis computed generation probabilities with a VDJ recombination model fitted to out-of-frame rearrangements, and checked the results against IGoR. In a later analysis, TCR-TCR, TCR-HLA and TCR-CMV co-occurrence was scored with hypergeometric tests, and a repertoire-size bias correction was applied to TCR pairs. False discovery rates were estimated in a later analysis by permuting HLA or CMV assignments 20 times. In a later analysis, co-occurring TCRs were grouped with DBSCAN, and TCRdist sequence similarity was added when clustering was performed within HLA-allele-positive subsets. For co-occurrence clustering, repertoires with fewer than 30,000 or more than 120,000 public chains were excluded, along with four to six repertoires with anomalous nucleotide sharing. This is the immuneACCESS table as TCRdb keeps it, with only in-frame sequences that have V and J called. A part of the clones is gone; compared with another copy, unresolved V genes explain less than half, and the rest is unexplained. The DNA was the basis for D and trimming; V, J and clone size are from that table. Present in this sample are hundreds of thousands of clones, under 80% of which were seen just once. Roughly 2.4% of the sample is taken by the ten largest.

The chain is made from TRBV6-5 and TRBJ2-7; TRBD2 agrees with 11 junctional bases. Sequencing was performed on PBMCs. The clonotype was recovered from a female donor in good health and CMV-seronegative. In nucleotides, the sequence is TGTGCCAGCAGTCGGACTAGCGGGTCTCCCTACGAGCAGTACTTC. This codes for CASSRTSGSPYEQYF.